This TCR beta chain was retrieved from a study of cytomegalovirus exposure and HLA in healthy donors. Study background: Roughly 180 million T cells yielded around 120 million unique TCR beta sequences in earlier analysis. General study points: Researchers reported that a few CMV-associated chains were confirmed in vitro as CMV antigen-specific. A later analysis reported that several of the most significant clusters appeared to be linked to common viral pathogens, among them Epstein-Barr virus.

A remark on this clone: As yet, its antigen is unknown.

PCR used 60 Vbeta primers and 13 Jbeta primers. In the original analysis: The authors later counted roughly 79 million unique TCR beta chains, some 9.9 million of them shared. Generated by immunoSEQ multiplex PCR, the TCRdb table keeps only in-frame clones and is missing some. V and J calls and clone size are those listed in that table; D and trimming were worked out from the DNA. The sample has roughly 120,000 clones, roughly 66% seen once; the top ten hold over 4%. The germline V and J ends were trimmed by 7 bases and 10 bases, with 16 bases remaining between them. CDR3 length equals 11 residues. Germline V CDR1 and CDR2: SQVTM, ANQGSEA.

This clonotype was obtained from a man aged 55-75 years in good health and CMV-seropositive. What was sequenced was PBMCs. The chain couples TRBV29-1 to TRBJ1-1; D is perhaps TRBD1 (6 bases). The CDR3 nucleotides are TGCAGCGGCGGGGGGCAGGATGGAGCTTTCTTT. As protein: CSGGGQDGAFF. Combining the CDR3 with reference TRBV29-1 and TRBJ1-1 gives the whole variable domain SAVISQKPSRDICQRGTSLTIQCQVDSQVTMMFWYRQQPGQSLTLIATANQGSEATYESGFVIDKFPISRPNLTFSTLTVSNMSPEDSSIYLCSGGGQDGAFFGQGTRLTVV.